This T cell receptor beta chain originates from a study of response to subunit inactivated influenza vaccine. The ends were cut back, 3 bases at V and 1 base at J, with 13 bases in the middle. CDR3 length equals 16 residues. CDR1 is KGHDR, CDR2 SFDVKD, per germline. In the case of this clonotype: Its antigen is not known.

Findings and limits, study-wide: It was suggested by the authors that few new T cells are recruited by each seasonal influenza vaccination.

TCRdb processed the RT-PCR reads anew with MiXCR; each CDR3 protein has one entry. The repertoire includes hundreds of thousands of distinct CDR3 sequences, approximately 15% of them detected once, and less than 9% sits in the top ten. The gene calls are TRBV24-1 and TRBJ2-3, with a possible D match to TRBD1 (5 bases). This clonotype was obtained from a man aged 50-60 years who received an inactivated influenza vaccine. The material sequenced was PBMCs from blood, taken approximately 15 days before vaccination. Here the CDR3 reads CATSDRGVAGTDTQYF. The CDR3 DNA reads as TGTGCCACCAGTGATAGGGGCGTCGCGGGCACAGATACGCAGTATTTT.